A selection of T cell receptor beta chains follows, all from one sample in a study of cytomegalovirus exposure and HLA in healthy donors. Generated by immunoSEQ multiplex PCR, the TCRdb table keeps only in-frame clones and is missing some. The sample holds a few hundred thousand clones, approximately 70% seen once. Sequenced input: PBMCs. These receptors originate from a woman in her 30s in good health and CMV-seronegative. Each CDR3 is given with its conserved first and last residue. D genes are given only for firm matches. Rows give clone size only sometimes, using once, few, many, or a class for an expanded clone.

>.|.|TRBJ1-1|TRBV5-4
CASSRAQFGGTEAFF
TGTGCCAGCAGCCGCGCACAGTTCGGAGGCACTGAAGCTTTCTTT
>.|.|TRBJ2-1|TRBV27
CASSFKTQNEQFF
TGTGCCAGCAGTTTCAAGACTCAAAATGAGCAGTTCTTC
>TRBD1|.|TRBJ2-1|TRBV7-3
CASSLSGQGAYEQFF
TGTGCCAGCAGCTTATCGGGACAGGGGGCGTATGAGCAGTTCTTC
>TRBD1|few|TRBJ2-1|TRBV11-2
CASSSHRTGHDEQFF
TGTGCCAGCAGCTCTCATCGGACAGGGCACGATGAGCAGTTCTTC
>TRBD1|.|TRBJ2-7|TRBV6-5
CASTWEPGQGYEQYF
TGTGCCAGCACCTGGGAACCGGGACAGGGCTACGAGCAGTACTTC
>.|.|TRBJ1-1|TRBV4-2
CASSQVMGRQTGAFF
TGTGCCAGCAGCCAAGTAATGGGGCGGCAAACTGGAGCTTTCTTT
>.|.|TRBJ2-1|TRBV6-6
CASSPLSSNEQFF
TGTGCCAGCAGCCCACTTAGCAGCAATGAGCAGTTCTTC
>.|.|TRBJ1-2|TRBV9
CASSVGSGSPGGYTF
TGTGCCAGCAGCGTAGGATCGGGGAGCCCGGGGGGCTACACCTTC
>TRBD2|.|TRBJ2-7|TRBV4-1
CASSEREGLREQYF
TGCGCCAGCAGCGAGCGGGAGGGCCTGAGGGAGCAGTACTTC
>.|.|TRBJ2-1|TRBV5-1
CASSLAGSEQFF
TGCGCCAGCAGCTTGGCCGGGAGCGAGCAGTTCTTC
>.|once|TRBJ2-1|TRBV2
CAEGGEGSYNEQFF
TGTGCCGAAGGGGGGGAGGGATCCTACAATGAGCAGTTCTTC
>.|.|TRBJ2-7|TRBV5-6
CASSPPRRDYEQYF
TGTGCCAGCAGCCCCCCCCGCCGGGACTACGAGCAGTACTTC
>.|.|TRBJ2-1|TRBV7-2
CASSLRLRGAVGDEQFF
TGTGCCAGCAGCTTACGGTTACGGGGGGCTGTCGGGGATGAGCAGTTCTTC
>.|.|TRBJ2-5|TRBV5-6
CASSSEFAEQTQYF
TGTGCCAGCAGCTCCGAGTTTGCGGAACAGACCCAGTACTTC
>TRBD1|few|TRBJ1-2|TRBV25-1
CASSGQGASGYTF
TGTGCCAGCAGTGGACAGGGGGCAAGTGGCTACACCTTC
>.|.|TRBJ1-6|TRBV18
CASSLSRVRINSPLHF
TGTGCCAGCTCACTCTCCCGCGTGAGGATCAATTCACCCCTCCACTTT
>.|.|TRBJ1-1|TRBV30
CAGQHYNTEAFF
TGTGCCGGGCAACATTATAACACTGAAGCTTTCTTT
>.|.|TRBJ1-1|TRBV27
CASSSILEQPNTEAFF
TGTGCCAGCAGTTCGATTTTAGAACAGCCGAACACTGAAGCTTTCTTT
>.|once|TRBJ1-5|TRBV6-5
CATGGEGQPQHF
TGTGCCACCGGAGGGGAAGGACAGCCCCAGCATTTT
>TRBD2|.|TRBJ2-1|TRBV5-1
CASSLLPGTSGGAHEQFF
TGCGCCAGCAGCCTTCTCCCCGGGACTAGCGGGGGGGCTCACGAGCAGTTCTTC
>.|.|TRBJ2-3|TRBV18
CASSPMDFTQYF
TGTGCCAGCTCACCAATGGACTTCACGCAGTATTTT
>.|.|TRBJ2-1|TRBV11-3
CASSLTRPRNEQFF
TGTGCCAGCAGCTTAACCCGCCCGAGGAATGAGCAGTTCTTC
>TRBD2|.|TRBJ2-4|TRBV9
CASNRGGSSYIQYF
TGTGCCAGCAATAGAGGCGGGAGTTCGTACATTCAGTACTTC
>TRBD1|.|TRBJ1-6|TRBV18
CASSSTGTGRGNSPLHF
TGTGCCAGCTCATCAACCGGGACAGGGCGGGGTAATTCACCCCTCCACTTT
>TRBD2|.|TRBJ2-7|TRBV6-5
CASRLAGLGSYEQYF
TGTGCCAGCAGATTAGCGGGTTTGGGATCCTACGAGCAGTACTTC
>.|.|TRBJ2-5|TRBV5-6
CASSIRTGYQETQYF
TGTGCCAGCAGCATACGAACAGGGTACCAAGAGACCCAGTACTTC
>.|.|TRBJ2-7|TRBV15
CATRKTEGAYEQYF
TGTGCCACCAGGAAGACCGAGGGAGCCTACGAGCAGTACTTC
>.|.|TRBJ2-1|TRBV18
CASSSRDTDNEQFF
TGTGCCAGCTCATCCCGGGACACAGACAATGAGCAGTTCTTC
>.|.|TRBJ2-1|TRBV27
CASSPIGGRNEQFF
TGTGCCAGCAGCCCAATCGGGGGACGCAATGAGCAGTTCTTC
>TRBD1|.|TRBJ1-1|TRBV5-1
CASSLGPTGGTEAFF
TGCGCCAGCAGCTTGGGACCCACAGGGGGCACTGAAGCTTTCTTT
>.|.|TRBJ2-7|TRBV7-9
CSSSLGEGEQYF
TGTTCCAGCAGCTTAGGTGAGGGCGAGCAGTACTTC
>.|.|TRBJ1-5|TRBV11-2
CASNPGIQQSNQPQHF
TGTGCCAGCAATCCCGGGATCCAACAGTCGAATCAGCCCCAGCATTTT
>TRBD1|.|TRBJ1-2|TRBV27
CANSLEGASFYGYTF
TGTGCCAACAGTTTAGAGGGGGCGTCTTTCTATGGCTACACCTTC
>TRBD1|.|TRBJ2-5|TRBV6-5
CASSPDRDQETQYF
TGTGCCAGCAGTCCAGACAGGGACCAAGAGACCCAGTACTTC
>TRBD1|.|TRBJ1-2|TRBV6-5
CASSSLQGAANYGYTF
TGTGCCAGCAGTTCCCTCCAGGGGGCGGCTAACTATGGCTACACCTTC
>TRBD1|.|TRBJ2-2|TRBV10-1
CASSESPGQGVSTGELFF
TGCGCCAGCAGTGAGTCCCCCGGACAGGGGGTGAGCACCGGGGAGCTGTTTTTT
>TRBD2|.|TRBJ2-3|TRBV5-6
CASSLGLAGGKTDTQYF
TGTGCCAGCAGCCTCGGACTAGCGGGGGGGAAGACAGATACGCAGTATTTT
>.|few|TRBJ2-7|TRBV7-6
CASSPSVVSYEQYF
TGTGCCAGCAGCCCTTCGGTTGTCTCCTACGAGCAGTACTTC
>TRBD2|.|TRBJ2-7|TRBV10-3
CAITMRLAGDGYEQYF
TGTGCCATCACCATGAGATTAGCGGGAGATGGCTACGAGCAGTACTTC
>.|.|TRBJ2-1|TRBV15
CATSTYPGLLINEQFF
TGTGCCACCAGCACGTACCCGGGACTCCTCATCAATGAGCAGTTCTTC
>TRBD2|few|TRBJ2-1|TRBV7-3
CASSLRTSGSFPSSYNEQFF
TGTGCCAGCAGCTTAAGAACTAGCGGGAGTTTCCCTAGCTCCTACAATGAGCAGTTCTTC
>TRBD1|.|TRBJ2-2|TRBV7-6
CASSFGRTGMNTGELFF
TGTGCCAGCAGCTTCGGAAGGACAGGGATGAACACCGGGGAGCTGTTTTTT
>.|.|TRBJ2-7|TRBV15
CATGEGGTTYEQYF
TGTGCCACGGGGGAGGGGGGGACGACCTACGAGCAGTACTTC
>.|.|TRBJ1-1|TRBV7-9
CASSRRQDGNTEAFF
TGTGCCAGCAGCCGCCGACAGGACGGGAACACTGAAGCTTTCTTT
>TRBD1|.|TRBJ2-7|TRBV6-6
CASRPPGQGREQYF
TGTGCCAGCAGGCCCCCGGGACAGGGGCGTGAGCAGTACTTC
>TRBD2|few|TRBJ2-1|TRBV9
CASSASGRAPNEQFF
TGTGCCAGCAGCGCAAGCGGGAGGGCGCCCAATGAGCAGTTCTTC
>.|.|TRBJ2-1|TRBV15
CATSRDDREQFF
TGTGCCACCAGCAGAGACGACAGGGAGCAGTTCTTC
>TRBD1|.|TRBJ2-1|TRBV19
CASSIDLAGGYNEQFF
TGTGCCAGTAGTATAGATTTGGCAGGGGGCTACAATGAGCAGTTCTTC
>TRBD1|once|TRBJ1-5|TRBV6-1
CASRAGTDSNQPQHF
TGTGCCAGCAGGGCAGGGACAGATAGCAATCAGCCCCAGCATTTT
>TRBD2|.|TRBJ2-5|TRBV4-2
CASSPGLAGGQETQYF
TGTGCCAGCAGCCCTGGACTAGCGGGGGGACAAGAGACCCAGTACTTC
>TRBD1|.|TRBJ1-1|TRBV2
CASKSVQGEGEAFF
TGTGCCAGCAAATCGGTACAGGGGGAGGGTGAAGCTTTCTTT
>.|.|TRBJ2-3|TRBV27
CASSFLGGGYLNTQYF
TGTGCCAGCAGTTTTCTGGGAGGGGGTTATTTGAATACGCAGTATTTT
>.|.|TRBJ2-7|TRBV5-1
CASSLGTRGFPYEQYF
TGCGCCAGCAGCTTGGGGACGAGGGGGTTCCCCTACGAGCAGTACTTC